The 6 T cell receptor beta chains reported below all come from one sample, sequenced in a study of shared clonotypes between healthy human individuals. Only in-frame clones appear in the TCRdb table, and some are missing; sequencing was by immunoSEQ multiplex PCR. Here the sample spans some 2,400,000 clones, approximately 95% being singletons. Input material: naive CD4+ T cells sorted from blood. The sample's subset: CD45RA+ positively selected. The receptors were gathered from a man between 18 and 29 years old in good health.

Regarding this clone: The same CDR3 is also encoded by other DNA sequences in this sample. V and J are TRBV19 and TRBJ2-5, with a tentative D call TRBD2 (6 bases). This CDR3 is built from 15 residues. From germline, CDR1 is LNHDA and CDR2 SQIVND (reference sequence). V lost 1 base and J 5 bases, leaving 14 bases between the germline ends. CDR3 residues: CASSIGRGSGETQYF. As DNA, the CDR3 is TGTGCCAGTAGTATAGGTCGGGGGAGCGGGGAGACCCAGTACTTC.

The chain links TRBV6-5 to TRBJ2-7, with a tentative D call TRBD2 (7 bases). The germline V gene encodes CDR1 MNHEY and CDR2 SVGAGI. The V gene lost 6 bases and the J gene lost 7 bases, with 19 bases spanning the gap. CDR3 length equals 14 residues. The CDR3 DNA follows: TGTGCCAGCAGGGCTTCGGGGGCGGGAGATGAGCAGTACTTC. It is translated as CASRASGAGDEQYF.

The V and J genes are TRBV7-3 and TRBJ2-6; perhaps TRBD1 as D (6 bases). Germline assignment: CDR1 SGHTA and CDR2 FQGTGA. CDR3 length: 16 amino acids. The ends were cut back, 5 bases at V and 2 bases at J, with 13 bases in the middle. CDR3 in DNA: TGTGCCAGCAGCAAACACGACAGGCCTGGGGCCAACGTCCTGACTTTC. This codes for CASSKHDRPGANVLTF.

The chain employs TRBV4-3 and TRBJ1-2, with D unresolved. Germline V gives CDR1 LGHNA, CDR2 YSLEER. Trimming pared 2 bases from V and 8 bases from J, leaving 12 bases between. The CDR3 runs 13 residues. This CDR3 is CASSQNMGLGYTF. For the CDR3, the DNA is TGCGCCAGCAGCCAAAATATGGGATTAGGCTACACCTTC.

The chain has TRBV18 and TRBJ2-4, with 11 positions matching TRBD2. Looked up from germline, CDR1 is KGHSH and CDR2 is LQKENI. The CDR3 is made up of 15 amino acids. V trimming: 4 bases; J trimming: 1 base; junction bases outside the gene matches: 0. This CDR3 is CASSRTSGAKNIQYF. The CDR3 DNA reads TGTGCCAGCTCACGGACTAGCGGGGCCAAAAACATTCAGTACTTC.

V and J are TRBV5-4 and TRBJ2-1, with 10 bases fitting TRBD2. The CDR3 has 16 amino acids. The V gene end was trimmed by 0 bases and the J gene end by 5 bases; junction bases not matched to a gene: 5. Germline V gene data show CDR1 as SGHNT and CDR2 as YYREEE (reference sequence). CDR3 nucleotide sequence: TGTGCCAGCAGCTTGGATAGCGGGAGGCTTAACAATGAGCAGTTCTTC. Its protein is CASSLDSGRLNNEQFF. Supplemented by reference TRBV5-4 and TRBJ2-1, the full variable domain reads ETGVTQSPTHLIKTRGQQVTLRCSSQSGHNTVSWYQQALGQGPQFIFQYYREEENGRGNFPPRFSGLQFPNYSSELNVNALELDDSALYLCASSLDSGRLNNEQFFGPGTRLTVL.